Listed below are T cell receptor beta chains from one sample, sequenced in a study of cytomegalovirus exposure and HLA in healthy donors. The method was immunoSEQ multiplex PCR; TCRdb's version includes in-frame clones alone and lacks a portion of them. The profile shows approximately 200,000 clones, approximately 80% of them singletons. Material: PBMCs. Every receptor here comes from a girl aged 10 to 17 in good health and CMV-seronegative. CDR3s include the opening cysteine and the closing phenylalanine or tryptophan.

CDR3aa: CASSGARGPLAGGPPADTQYF; v_gene: TRBV6-1; len: 21; j_gene: TRBJ2-3
CDR3aa: CASSPPSNEQFF; v_gene: TRBV5-4; len: 12; j_gene: TRBJ2-1
CDR3aa: CASSGNPGQGYEQYF; v_gene: TRBV2; len: 15; j_gene: TRBJ2-7
CDR3aa: CSSSLLDGEAFF; v_gene: TRBV7-9; len: 12; j_gene: TRBJ1-1
CDR3aa: CASSDGGLRAFF; v_gene: TRBV6-1; len: 12; j_gene: TRBJ1-1
CDR3aa: CATSRPGLAGWVELFF; v_gene: TRBV15; len: 16; j_gene: TRBJ2-2
CDR3aa: CASSSRTGRAFF; v_gene: TRBV28; len: 12; j_gene: TRBJ1-1
CDR3aa: CASSLAGALNQPQHF; v_gene: TRBV7-9; len: 15; j_gene: TRBJ1-5
CDR3aa: CASSFNYVVGSNEQFF; v_gene: TRBV28; len: 16; j_gene: TRBJ2-1
CDR3aa: CASSIDTLARTGELFF; v_gene: TRBV27; len: 16; j_gene: TRBJ2-2
CDR3aa: CATTGTGELFF; v_gene: TRBV6-5; len: 11; j_gene: TRBJ2-2
CDR3aa: CASSSEQGWHGYTF; v_gene: TRBV5-1; len: 14; j_gene: TRBJ1-2
CDR3aa: CASSRTGAGYGYTF; v_gene: TRBV27; len: 14; j_gene: TRBJ1-2
CDR3aa: CASSSGWRESTDTQYF; v_gene: TRBV5-6; len: 16; j_gene: TRBJ2-3
CDR3aa: CASSDNNEQFF; v_gene: TRBV9; len: 11; j_gene: TRBJ2-1
CDR3aa: CASSLVVAGHYGYTF; v_gene: TRBV7-9; len: 15; j_gene: TRBJ1-2
CDR3aa: CATHLNRGHTEAFF; v_gene: TRBV28; len: 14; j_gene: TRBJ1-1
CDR3aa: CASSLVSSVSGNTIYF; v_gene: TRBV7-9; len: 16; j_gene: TRBJ1-3
CDR3aa: CASSPPTTNQPQHF; v_gene: TRBV18; len: 14; j_gene: TRBJ1-5
CDR3aa: CASSVGGGRDTGELFF; v_gene: TRBV9; len: 16; j_gene: TRBJ2-2
CDR3aa: CASSSPNRAEAFF; v_gene: TRBV28; len: 13; j_gene: TRBJ1-1
CDR3aa: CASSQDGTRGGRIYEQYF; v_gene: TRBV4-1; len: 18; j_gene: TRBJ2-7
CDR3aa: CASSDSTYEQYF; v_gene: TRBV6-5; len: 12; j_gene: TRBJ2-7
CDR3aa: CSARGQETQYF; v_gene: TRBV20-1; len: 11; j_gene: TRBJ2-5
CDR3aa: CAHGGGSSYEQYF; v_gene: TRBV10-3; len: 13; j_gene: TRBJ2-7
CDR3aa: CASSVSTQRETQYF; v_gene: TRBV7-9; len: 14; j_gene: TRBJ2-5
CDR3aa: CASSQAGQGYYNEQFF; v_gene: TRBV4-1; len: 16; j_gene: TRBJ2-1
CDR3aa: CASGISGSGGLTKTQYF; v_gene: TRBV6-4; len: 17; j_gene: TRBJ2-5
CDR3aa: CASAGEGSVGYTF; v_gene: TRBV10-2; len: 13; j_gene: TRBJ1-2
CDR3aa: CASSLPSDSLSGYTF; v_gene: TRBV7-2; len: 15; j_gene: TRBJ1-2
CDR3aa: CASSFAGAGTYEQYF; v_gene: TRBV28; len: 15; j_gene: TRBJ2-7
CDR3aa: CASSTRTVGAFF; v_gene: TRBV28; len: 12; j_gene: TRBJ1-1
CDR3aa: CASSLTEGPLPQHF; v_gene: TRBV7-9; len: 14; j_gene: TRBJ1-5
CDR3aa: CASGQIPYEQYF; v_gene: TRBV27; len: 12; j_gene: TRBJ2-7
CDR3aa: CASSQSLWRETQYF; v_gene: TRBV14; len: 14; j_gene: TRBJ2-5
CDR3aa: CASSSLAGAGYEQYF; v_gene: TRBV27; len: 15; j_gene: TRBJ2-7
CDR3aa: CATSKKQGAAREAFF; v_gene: TRBV15; len: 15; j_gene: TRBJ1-1
CDR3aa: CAWAGTSGGELYEQYF; v_gene: TRBV30; len: 16; j_gene: TRBJ2-7
CDR3aa: CASSLAYTEAFF; v_gene: TRBV11-2; len: 12; j_gene: TRBJ1-1
CDR3aa: CASSFALQGGREKLFF; v_gene: TRBV7-9; len: 16; j_gene: TRBJ1-4
CDR3aa: CAWSPRRTGDNQPQHF; v_gene: TRBV30; len: 16; j_gene: TRBJ1-5
CDR3aa: CASKGAGWAGELFF; v_gene: TRBV6-5; len: 14; j_gene: TRBJ2-2
CDR3aa: CASSQGTGTGELFF; v_gene: TRBV5-1; len: 14; j_gene: TRBJ2-2
CDR3aa: CASRPSITGLTEAFF; v_gene: TRBV28; len: 15; j_gene: TRBJ1-1
CDR3aa: CASSPEGGSSTDTQYF; v_gene: TRBV9; len: 16; j_gene: TRBJ2-3